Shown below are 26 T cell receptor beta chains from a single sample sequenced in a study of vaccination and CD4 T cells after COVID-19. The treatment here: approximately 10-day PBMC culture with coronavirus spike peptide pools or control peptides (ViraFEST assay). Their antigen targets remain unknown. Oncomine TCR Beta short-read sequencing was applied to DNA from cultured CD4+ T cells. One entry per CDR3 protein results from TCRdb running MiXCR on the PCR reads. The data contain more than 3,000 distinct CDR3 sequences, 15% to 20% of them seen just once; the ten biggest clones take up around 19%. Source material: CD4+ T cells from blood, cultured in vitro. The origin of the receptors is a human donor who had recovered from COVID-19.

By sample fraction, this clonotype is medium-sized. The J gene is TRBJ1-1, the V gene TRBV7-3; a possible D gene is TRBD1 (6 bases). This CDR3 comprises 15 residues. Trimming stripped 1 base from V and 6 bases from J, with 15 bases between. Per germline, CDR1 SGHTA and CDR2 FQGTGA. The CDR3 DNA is TGTGCCAGCAGCTTAAGTTCAGGGGTAGGGGCTGAAGCTTTCTTT. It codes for CASSLSSGVGAEAFF. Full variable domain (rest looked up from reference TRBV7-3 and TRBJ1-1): GAGVSQTPSNKVTEKGKYVELRCDPISGHTALYWYRQSLGQGPEFLIYFQGTGAADDSGLPNDRFFAVRPEGSVSTLKIQRTERGDSAVYLCASSLSSGVGAEAFFGQGTRLTVV.

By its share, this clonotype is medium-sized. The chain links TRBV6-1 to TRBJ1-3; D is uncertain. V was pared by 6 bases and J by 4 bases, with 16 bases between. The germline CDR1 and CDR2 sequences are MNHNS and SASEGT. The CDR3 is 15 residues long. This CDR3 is CASRPLPRAGNTIYF. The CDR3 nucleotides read TGTGCCAGCAGGCCTCTACCGCGGGCAGGAAACACCATATATTTT.

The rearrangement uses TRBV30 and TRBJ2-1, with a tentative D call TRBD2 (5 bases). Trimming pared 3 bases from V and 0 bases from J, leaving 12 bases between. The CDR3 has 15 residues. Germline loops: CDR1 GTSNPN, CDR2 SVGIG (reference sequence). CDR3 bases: TGTGCCTGGAGACTAGGGTACTCCTCCTACAATGAGCAGTTCTTC. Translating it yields CAWRLGYSSYNEQFF.

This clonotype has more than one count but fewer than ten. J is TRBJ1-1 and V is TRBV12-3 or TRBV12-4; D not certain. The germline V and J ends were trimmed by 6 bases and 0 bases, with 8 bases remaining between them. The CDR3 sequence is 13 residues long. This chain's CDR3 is CASSSLLNTEAFF. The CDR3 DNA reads TGTGCCAGCAGCTCACTATTGAACACTGAAGCTTTCTTT.

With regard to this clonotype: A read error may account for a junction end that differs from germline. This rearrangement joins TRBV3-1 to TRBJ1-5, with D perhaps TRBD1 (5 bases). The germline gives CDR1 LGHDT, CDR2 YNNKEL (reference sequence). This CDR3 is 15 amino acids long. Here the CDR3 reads CASSQDGQPNQTQHF. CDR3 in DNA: TGTGCCAGCAGCCAAGATGGACAACCCAATCAGACCCAGCATTTT.

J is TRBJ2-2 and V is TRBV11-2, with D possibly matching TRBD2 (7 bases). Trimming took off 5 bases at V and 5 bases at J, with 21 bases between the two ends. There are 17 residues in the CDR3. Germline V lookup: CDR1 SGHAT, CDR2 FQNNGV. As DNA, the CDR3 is TGTGCCAGCAGCCCCCATTACAAGGGGGGGCGAACCGGGGAGCTGTTTTTT. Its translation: CASSPHYKGGRTGELFF.

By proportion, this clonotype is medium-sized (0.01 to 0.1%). CDR3 DNA sequence: TGTGCCAGCAGCCCCACCCCCCCGGGGTCGGGTGGCTACACCTTC. Translating it yields CASSPTPPGSGGYTF. This sequence joins TRBV12-3 or TRBV12-4 and TRBJ1-2; D ambiguous. The length of the CDR3 is 15 residues. V was shortened by 6 bases and J by 7 bases, with 21 bases between the two germline ends.

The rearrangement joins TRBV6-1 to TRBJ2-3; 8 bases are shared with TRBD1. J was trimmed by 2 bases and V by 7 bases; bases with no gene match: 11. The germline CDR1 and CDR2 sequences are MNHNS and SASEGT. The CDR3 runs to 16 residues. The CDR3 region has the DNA TGTGCCAGCACCACCCTGTGGACAGGGTTCACAGATACGCAGTATTTT. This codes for CASTTLWTGFTDTQYF.

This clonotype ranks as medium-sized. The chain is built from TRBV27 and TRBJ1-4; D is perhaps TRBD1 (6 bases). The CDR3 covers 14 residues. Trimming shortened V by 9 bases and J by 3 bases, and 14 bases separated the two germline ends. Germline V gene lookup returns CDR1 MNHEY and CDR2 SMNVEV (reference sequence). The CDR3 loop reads CASSSRGSNEKLFF. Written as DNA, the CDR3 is TGTGCCAGTAGCTCCAGGGGATCTAATGAAAAACTGTTTTTT.

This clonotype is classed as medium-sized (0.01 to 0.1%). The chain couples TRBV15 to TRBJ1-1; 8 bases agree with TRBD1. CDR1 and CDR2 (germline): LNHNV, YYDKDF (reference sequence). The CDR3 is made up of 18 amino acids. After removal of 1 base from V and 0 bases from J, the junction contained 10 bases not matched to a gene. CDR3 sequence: CATSRGGQGFDMNTEAFF. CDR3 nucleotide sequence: TGTGCCACCAGCAGAGGAGGACAGGGTTTCGATATGAACACTGAAGCTTTCTTT.

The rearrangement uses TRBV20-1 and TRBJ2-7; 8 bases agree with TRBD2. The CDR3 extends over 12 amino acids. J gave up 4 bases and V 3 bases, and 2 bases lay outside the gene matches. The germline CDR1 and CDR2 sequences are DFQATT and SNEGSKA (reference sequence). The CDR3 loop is CSASGGAYEQYF. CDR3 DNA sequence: TGCAGTGCTAGCGGGGGGGCGTACGAGCAGTACTTC.

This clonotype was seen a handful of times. CDR3 nucleotide sequence: TGTGCCAGCAGTGACGGGGGGTGGGGTGAGCAGTTCTTC. Protein sequence: CASSDGGWGEQFF. This rearrangement joins TRBV6-4 to TRBJ2-1; D is perhaps TRBD2 (6 bases). V was shortened by 2 bases and J by 9 bases, with 11 bases between the two germline ends. The CDR3 length is 13 residues. Germline CDR1 MRHNA, CDR2 SNTAGT.

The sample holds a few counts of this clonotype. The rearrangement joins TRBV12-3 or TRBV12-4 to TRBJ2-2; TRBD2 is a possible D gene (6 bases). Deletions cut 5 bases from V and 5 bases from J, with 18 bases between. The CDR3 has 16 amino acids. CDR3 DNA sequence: TGTGCCAGCAGTCCCCAACCCCCTGGGAGGACCGGGGAGCTGTTTTTT. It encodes CASSPQPPGRTGELFF.

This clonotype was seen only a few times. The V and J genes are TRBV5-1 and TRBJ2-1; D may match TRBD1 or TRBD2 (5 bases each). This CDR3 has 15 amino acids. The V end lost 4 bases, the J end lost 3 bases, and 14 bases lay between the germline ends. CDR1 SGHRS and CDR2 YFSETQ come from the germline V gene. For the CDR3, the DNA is TGCGCCAGCAGCCCCAACGGGGCTAGCTACAATGAGCAGTTCTTC. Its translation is CASSPNGASYNEQFF. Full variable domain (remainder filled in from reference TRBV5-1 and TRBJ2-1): KAGVTQTPRYLIKTRGQQVTLSCSPISGHRSVSWYQQTPGQGLQFLFEYFSETQRNKGNFPGRFSGRQFSNSRSEMNVSTLELGDSALYLCASSPNGASYNEQFFGPGTRLTVL.

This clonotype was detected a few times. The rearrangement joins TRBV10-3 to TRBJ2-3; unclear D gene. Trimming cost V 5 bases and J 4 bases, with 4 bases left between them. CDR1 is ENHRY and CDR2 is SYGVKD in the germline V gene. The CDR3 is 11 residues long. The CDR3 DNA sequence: TGTGCCATCAGTATAGCAGATACGCAGTATTTT. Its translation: CAISIADTQYF.

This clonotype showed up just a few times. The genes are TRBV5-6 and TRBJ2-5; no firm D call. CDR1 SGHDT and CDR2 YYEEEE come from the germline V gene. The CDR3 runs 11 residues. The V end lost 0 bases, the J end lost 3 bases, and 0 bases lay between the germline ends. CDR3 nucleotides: TGTGCCAGCAGCTTGGAAGAGACCCAGTACTTC. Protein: CASSLEETQYF.

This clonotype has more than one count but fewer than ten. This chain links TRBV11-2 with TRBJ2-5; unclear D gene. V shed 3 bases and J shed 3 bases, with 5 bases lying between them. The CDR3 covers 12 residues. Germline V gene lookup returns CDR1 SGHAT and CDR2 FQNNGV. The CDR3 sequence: CASSFHKETQYF. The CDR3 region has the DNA TGTGCCAGCAGCTTTCACAAAGAGACCCAGTACTTC.

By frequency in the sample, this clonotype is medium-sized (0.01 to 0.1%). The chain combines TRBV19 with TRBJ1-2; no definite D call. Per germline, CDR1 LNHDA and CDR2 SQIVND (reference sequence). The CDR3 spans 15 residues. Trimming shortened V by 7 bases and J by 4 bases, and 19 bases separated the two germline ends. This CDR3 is CASTPRGSASYGYTF. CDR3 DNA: TGTGCCAGTACCCCTCGAGGGAGTGCCTCCTATGGCTACACCTTC.

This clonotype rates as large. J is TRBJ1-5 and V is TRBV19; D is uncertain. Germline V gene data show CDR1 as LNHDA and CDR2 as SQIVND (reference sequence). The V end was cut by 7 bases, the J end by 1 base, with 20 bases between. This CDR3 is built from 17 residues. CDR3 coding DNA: TGTGCCAGTACCCTTGGGGTTTACGCTTCAAGCAATCAGCCCCAGCATTTT. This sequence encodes CASTLGVYASSNQPQHF.

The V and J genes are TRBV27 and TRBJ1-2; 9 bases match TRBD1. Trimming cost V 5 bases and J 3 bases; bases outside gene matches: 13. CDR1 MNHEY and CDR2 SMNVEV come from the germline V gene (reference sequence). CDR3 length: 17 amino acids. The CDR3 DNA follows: TGTGCCAGCAGTCCACTTGGGGGACAGGGAAATTACTATGGCTACACCTTC. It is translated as CASSPLGGQGNYYGYTF.

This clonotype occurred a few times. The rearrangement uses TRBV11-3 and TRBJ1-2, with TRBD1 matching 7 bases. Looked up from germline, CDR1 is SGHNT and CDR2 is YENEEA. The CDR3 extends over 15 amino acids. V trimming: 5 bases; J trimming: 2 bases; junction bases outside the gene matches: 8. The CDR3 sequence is CASSPQQGTNYGYTF. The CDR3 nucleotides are TGTGCCAGCAGCCCTCAACAGGGGACGAACTATGGCTACACCTTC.

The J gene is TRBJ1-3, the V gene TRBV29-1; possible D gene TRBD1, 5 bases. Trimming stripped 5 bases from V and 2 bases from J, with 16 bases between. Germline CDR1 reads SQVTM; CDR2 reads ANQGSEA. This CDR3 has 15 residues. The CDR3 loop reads CSVSRVGATGNTIYF. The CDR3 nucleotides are TGCAGCGTTTCGAGGGTCGGGGCCACTGGAAACACCATATATTTT.

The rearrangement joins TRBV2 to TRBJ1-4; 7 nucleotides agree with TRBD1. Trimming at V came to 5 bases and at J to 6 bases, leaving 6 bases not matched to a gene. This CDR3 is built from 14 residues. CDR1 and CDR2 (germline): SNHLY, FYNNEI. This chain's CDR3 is CASSTQGSDEKLFF. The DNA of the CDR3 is TGTGCCAGCAGTACACAGGGGTCCGATGAAAAACTGTTTTTT.

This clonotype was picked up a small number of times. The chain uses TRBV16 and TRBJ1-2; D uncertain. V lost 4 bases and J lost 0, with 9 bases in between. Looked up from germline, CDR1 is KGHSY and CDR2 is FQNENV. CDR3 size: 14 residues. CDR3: CASSPGRANYGYTF. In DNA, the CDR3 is TGTGCCAGCAGCCCTGGGAGGGCTAACTATGGCTACACCTTC. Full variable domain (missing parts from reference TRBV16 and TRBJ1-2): GEEVAQTPKHLVRGEGQKAKLYCAPIKGHSYVFWYQQVLKNEFKFLISFQNENVFDETGMPKERFSAKCLPNSPCSLEIQATKLEDSAVYFCASSPGRANYGYTFGSGTRLTVV.

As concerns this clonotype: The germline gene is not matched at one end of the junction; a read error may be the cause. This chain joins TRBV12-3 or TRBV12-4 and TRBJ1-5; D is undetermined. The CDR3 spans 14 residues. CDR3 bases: TGTGCCAGCAGATTAGGGCTTAGCAATCAGCCCCAGCATTTT. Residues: CASRLGLSNQPQHF.

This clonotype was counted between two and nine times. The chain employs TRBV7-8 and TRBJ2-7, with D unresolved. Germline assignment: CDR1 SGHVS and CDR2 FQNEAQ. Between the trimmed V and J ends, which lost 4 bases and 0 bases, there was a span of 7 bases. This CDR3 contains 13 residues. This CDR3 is CASSSRTSYEQYF. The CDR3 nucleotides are TGTGCCAGCAGCTCCCGGACCTCCTACGAGCAGTACTTC. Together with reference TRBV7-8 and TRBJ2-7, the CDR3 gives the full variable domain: GAGVSQSPRYKVAKRGQDVALRCDPISGHVSLFWYQQALGQGPEFLTYFQNEAQLDKSGLPSDRFFAERPEGSVSTLKIQRTQQEDSAVYLCASSSRTSYEQYFGPGTRLTVT.